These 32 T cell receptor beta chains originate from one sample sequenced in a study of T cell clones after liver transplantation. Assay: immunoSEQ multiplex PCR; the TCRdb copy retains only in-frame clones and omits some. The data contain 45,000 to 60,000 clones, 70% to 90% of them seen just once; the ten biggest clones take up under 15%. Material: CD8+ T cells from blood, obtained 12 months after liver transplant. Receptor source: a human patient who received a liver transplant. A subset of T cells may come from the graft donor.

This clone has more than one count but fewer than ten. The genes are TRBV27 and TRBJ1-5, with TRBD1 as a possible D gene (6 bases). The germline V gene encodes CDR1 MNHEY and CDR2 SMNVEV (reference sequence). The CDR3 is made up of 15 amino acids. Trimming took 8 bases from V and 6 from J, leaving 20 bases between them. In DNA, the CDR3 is TGTGCCAGCGGCCCGGGGGCCAGGGGAGCTCAGCCCCAGCATTTT. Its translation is CASGPGARGAQPQHF.

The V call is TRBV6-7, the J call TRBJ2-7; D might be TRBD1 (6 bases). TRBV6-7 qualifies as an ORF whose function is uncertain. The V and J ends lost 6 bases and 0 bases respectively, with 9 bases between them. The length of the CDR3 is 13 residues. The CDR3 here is CASREGVSYEQYF. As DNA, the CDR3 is TGTGCCAGCAGAGAGGGGGTCTCCTACGAGCAGTACTTC.

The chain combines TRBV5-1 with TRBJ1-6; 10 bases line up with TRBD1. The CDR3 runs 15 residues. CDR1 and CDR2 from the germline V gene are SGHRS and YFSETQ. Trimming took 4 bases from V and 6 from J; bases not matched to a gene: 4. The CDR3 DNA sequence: TGCGCCAGCAGCCCCGGGACAGGGGTTAATTCACCCCTCCACTTT. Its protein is CASSPGTGVNSPLHF.

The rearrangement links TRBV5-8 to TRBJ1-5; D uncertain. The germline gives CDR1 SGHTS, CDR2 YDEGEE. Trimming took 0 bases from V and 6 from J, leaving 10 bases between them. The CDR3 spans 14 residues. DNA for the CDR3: TGTGCCAGCAGCTTGGACAGCGCTTTTCAGCCCCAGCATTTT. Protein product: CASSLDSAFQPQHF.

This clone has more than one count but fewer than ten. CDR3 region: CASSLLPGAPHEQYF. The CDR3 bases are TGTGCCAGCAGCTTACTCCCAGGGGCCCCACACGAGCAGTACTTC. J is TRBJ2-7 and V is TRBV11-2; D might be TRBD1 (6 bases). Germline CDR1 SGHAT, CDR2 FQNNGV. The CDR3 runs 15 residues. The V end was cut by 2 bases, the J end by 5 bases, with 16 bases between.

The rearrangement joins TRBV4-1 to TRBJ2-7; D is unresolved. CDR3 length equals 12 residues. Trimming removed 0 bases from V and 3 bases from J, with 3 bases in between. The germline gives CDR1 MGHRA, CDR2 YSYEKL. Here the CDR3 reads CASSQDDYEQYF. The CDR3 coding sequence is TGCGCCAGCAGCCAAGATGACTACGAGCAGTACTTC.

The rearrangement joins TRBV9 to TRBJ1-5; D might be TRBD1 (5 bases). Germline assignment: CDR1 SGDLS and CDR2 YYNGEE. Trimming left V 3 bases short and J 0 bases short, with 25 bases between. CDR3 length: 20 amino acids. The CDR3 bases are TGTGCCAGCAGCGCCCGAGGCCAGGACGGTGGGGACCTTAGCAATCAGCCCCAGCATTTT. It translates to CASSARGQDGGDLSNQPQHF.

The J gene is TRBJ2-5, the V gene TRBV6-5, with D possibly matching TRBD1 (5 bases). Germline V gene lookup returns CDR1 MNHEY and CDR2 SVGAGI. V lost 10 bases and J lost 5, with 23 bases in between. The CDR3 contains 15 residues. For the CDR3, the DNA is TGTGCCACCCTCGACCGGTTGGGGCATGACGAGACCCAGTACTTC. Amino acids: CATLDRLGHDETQYF.

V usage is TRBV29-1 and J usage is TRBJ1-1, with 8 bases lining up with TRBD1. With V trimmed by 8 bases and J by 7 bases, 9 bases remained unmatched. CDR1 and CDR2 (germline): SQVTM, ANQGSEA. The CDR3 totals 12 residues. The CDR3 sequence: CSSGQGGGEAFF. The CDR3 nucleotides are TGCAGCTCCGGACAGGGTGGAGGTGAAGCTTTCTTT.

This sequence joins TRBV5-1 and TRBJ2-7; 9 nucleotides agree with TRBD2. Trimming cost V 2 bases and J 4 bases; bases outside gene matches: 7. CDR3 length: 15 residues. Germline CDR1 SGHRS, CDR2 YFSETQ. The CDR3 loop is CASSFSAGGGYEQYF. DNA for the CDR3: TGCGCCAGCAGCTTTTCAGCGGGAGGAGGGTACGAGCAGTACTTC.

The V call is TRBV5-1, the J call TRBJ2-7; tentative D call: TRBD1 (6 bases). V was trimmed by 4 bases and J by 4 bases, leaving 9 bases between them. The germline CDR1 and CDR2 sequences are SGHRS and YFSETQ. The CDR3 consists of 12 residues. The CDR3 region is CASSPRGYEQYF. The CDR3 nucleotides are TGCGCCAGCAGCCCCAGGGGTTACGAGCAGTACTTC. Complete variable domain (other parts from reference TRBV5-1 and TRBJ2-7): KAGVTQTPRYLIKTRGQQVTLSCSPISGHRSVSWYQQTPGQGLQFLFEYFSETQRNKGNFPGRFSGRQFSNSRSEMNVSTLELGDSALYLCASSPRGYEQYFGPGTRLTVT.

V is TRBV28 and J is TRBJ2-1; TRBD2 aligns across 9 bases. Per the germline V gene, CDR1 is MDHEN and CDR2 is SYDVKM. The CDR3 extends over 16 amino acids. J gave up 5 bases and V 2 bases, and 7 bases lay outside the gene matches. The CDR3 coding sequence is TGTGCCAGCAGTTTAGCAGGACTAGCGCATAACAATGAGCAGTTCTTC. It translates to CASSLAGLAHNNEQFF.

Written as DNA, the CDR3 is TGTGCCAGCCCCAGGGGTAGCGGGATCCCCTACGAGCAGTACTTC. It yields the protein CASPRGSGIPYEQYF. V usage is TRBV7-3 and J usage is TRBJ2-7, with 8 bases aligning to TRBD2. CDR1 is SGHTA, CDR2 FQGTGA, per germline. The CDR3 totals 15 residues. Trimming at V came to 8 bases and at J to 2 bases, leaving 11 bases not matched to a gene.

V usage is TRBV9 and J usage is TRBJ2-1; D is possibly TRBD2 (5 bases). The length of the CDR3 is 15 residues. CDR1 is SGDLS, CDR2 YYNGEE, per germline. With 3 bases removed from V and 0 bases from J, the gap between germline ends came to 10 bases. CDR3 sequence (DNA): TGTGCCAGCAGCGCCTATGGGAGCTCCTACAATGAGCAGTTCTTC. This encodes CASSAYGSSYNEQFF.

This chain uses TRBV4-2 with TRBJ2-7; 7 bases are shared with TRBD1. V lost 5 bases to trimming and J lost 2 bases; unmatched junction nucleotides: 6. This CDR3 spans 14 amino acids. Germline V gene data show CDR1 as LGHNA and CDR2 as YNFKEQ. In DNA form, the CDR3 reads TGTGCCAGCAGCTTGGTGCAGGGGGCCTACGAGCAGTACTTC. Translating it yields CASSLVQGAYEQYF.

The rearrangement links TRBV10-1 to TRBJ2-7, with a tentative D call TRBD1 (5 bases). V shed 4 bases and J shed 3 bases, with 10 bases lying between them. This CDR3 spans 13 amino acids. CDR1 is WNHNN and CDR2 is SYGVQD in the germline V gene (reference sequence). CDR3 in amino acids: CASSGGYRYEQYF. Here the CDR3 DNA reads TGCGCCAGCAGTGGGGGCTACCGCTACGAGCAGTACTTC.

The CDR3 spells CASSEAGPASGYGYTF. The CDR3 DNA is TGTGCCAGCAGCGAAGCCGGGCCCGCTTCGGGGTATGGCTACACCTTC. The chain has TRBV7-9 and TRBJ1-2; the D is unclear. Germline V gives CDR1 SEHNR, CDR2 FQNEAQ (reference sequence). CDR3 length: 16 residues. V gave up 5 bases and J gave up 5 bases, with 21 bases separating them.

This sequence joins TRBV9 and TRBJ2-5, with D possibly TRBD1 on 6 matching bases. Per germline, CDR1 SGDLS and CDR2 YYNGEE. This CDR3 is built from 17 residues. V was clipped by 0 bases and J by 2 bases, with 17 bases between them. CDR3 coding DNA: TGTGCCAGCAGCGTAGATAGGCACTCGAGGGGGCAAGAGACCCAGTACTTC. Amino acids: CASSVDRHSRGQETQYF.

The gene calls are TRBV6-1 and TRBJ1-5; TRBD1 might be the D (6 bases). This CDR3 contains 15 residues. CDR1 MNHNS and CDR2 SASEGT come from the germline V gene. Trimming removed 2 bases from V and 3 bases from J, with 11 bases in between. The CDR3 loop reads CASSENPGVNQPQHF. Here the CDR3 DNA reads TGTGCCAGCAGTGAAAATCCAGGGGTCAATCAGCCCCAGCATTTT.

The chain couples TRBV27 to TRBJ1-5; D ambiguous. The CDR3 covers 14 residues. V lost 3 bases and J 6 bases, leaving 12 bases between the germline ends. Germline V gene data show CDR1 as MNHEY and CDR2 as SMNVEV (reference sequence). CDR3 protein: CASSFSGSSQPQHF. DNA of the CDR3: TGTGCCAGCAGTTTTTCGGGATCCAGTCAGCCCCAGCATTTT.

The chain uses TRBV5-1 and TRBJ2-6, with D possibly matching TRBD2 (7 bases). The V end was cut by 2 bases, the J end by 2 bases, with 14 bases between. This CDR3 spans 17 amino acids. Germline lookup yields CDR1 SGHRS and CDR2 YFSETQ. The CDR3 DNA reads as TGCGCCAGCAGCTTTTACAGGGAGGGGGCTGGGGCCAACGTCCTGACTTTC. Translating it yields CASSFYREGAGANVLTF.

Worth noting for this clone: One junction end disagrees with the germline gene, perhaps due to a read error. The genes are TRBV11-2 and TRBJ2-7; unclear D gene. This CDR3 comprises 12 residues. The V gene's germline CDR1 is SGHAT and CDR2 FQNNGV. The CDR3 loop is CASRLGAYEQYF. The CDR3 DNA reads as TGTGCCAGCAGATTAGGAGCCTACGAGCAGTACTTC.

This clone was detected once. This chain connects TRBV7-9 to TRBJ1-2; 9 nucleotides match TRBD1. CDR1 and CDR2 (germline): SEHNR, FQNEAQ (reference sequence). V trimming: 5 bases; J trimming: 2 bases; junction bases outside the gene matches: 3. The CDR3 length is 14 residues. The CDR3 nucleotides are TGTGCCAGCAGCCTCGGGACAGGGAACTATGGCTACACCTTC. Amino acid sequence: CASSLGTGNYGYTF.

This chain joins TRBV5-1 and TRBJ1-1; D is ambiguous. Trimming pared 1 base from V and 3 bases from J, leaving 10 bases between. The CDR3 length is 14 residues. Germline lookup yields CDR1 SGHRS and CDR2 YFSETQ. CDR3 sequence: CASSLNDWDTEAFF. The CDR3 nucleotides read TGCGCCAGCAGCTTGAACGATTGGGACACTGAAGCTTTCTTT.

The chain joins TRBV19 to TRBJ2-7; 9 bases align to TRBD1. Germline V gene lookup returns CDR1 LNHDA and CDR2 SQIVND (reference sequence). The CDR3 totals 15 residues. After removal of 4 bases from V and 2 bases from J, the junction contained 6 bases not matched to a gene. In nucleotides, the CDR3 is TGTGCCAGTAGTACCGGGACAGGGTACACCTACGAGCAGTACTTC. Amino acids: CASSTGTGYTYEQYF.

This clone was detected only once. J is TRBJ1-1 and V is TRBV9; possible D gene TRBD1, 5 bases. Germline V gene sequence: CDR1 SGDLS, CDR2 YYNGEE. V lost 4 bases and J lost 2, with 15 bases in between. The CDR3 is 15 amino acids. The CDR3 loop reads CASSHSDSPNTEAFF. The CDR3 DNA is TGTGCCAGCAGCCATTCAGACAGCCCTAACACTGAAGCTTTCTTT.

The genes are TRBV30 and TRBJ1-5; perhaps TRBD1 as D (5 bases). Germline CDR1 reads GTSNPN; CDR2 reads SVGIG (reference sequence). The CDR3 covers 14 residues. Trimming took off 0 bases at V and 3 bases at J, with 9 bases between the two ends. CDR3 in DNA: TGTGCCTGGAGTGTAACGGGGGACAATCAGCCCCAGCATTTT. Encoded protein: CAWSVTGDNQPQHF.

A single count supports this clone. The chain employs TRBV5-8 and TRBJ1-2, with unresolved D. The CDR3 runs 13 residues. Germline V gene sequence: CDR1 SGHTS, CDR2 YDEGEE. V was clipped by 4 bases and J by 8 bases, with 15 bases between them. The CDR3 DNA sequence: TGTGCCAGCAGCGCTGTAGAGGTAGTGGGCTACACCTTC. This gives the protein CASSAVEVVGYTF.

This chain's CDR3 is CASSYLPPPGQGEYEQYF. The CDR3 region has the DNA TGTGCCAGCAGTTATCTCCCCCCGCCGGGACAGGGGGAATACGAGCAGTACTTC. The chain couples TRBV27 to TRBJ2-7; 11 bases line up with TRBD1. V was clipped by 4 bases and J by 4 bases; unmatched bases: 15. This CDR3 is 18 amino acids long. Looked up from germline, CDR1 is MNHEY and CDR2 is SMNVEV (reference sequence).

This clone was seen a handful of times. CDR3 sequence reads: CASSLDGLTPTPGQYF. For the CDR3, the DNA is TGCGCCAGCAGCTTGGACGGGCTCACACCAACCCCTGGGCAGTACTTC. The chain is built from TRBV5-1 and TRBJ2-7, with D unclear. V dropped 0 bases and J dropped 9 bases, with 22 bases sitting between them. This CDR3 contains 16 residues. CDR1 and CDR2 (germline): SGHRS, YFSETQ. The whole variable domain, remainder taken from reference TRBV5-1 and TRBJ2-7, is KAGVTQTPRYLIKTRGQQVTLSCSPISGHRSVSWYQQTPGQGLQFLFEYFSETQRNKGNFPGRFSGRQFSNSRSEMNVSTLELGDSALYLCASSLDGLTPTPGQYFGPGTRLTVT.

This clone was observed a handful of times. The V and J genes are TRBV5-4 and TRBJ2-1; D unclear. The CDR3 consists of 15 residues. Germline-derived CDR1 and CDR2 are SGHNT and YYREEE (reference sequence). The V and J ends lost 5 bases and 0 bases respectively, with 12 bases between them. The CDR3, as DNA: TGTGCCAGCAGGCCCGGGCTTCCCTCCTACAATGAGCAGTTCTTC. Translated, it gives CASRPGLPSYNEQFF.

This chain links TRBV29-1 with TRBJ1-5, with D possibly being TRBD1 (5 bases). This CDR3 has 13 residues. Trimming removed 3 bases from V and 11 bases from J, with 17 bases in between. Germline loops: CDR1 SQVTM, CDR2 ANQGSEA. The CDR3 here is CSVEGGENGAQHF. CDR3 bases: TGCAGCGTTGAGGGAGGGGAAAATGGGGCCCAGCATTTT.